This note documents a single TCR beta chain sequence. Its antigen is not known. The entry originates in a study of cytomegalovirus exposure and HLA in healthy donors. Study-level findings and limits: CMV antigen specificity was confirmed in vitro for a few CMV-associated chains. Earlier findings revealed that most TCR beta V segments proved productive either about 87% or about 30% of the time. CMV serostatus stood as the only immune exposure information on hand.

Primers: 60 Vbeta forward and 13 Jbeta reverse. The method was immunoSEQ multiplex PCR; TCRdb's version includes in-frame clones alone and lacks a portion of them. The table includes 55,000 to 70,000 clones, approximately 70% detected once. V dropped 1 base and J dropped 4; count of bases not matched to a gene: 7. This CDR3 contains 16 residues. The germline CDR1 and CDR2 sequences are SGHNT and YENEEA. Everyone who donated was a healthy bone marrow donor. The sequenced sample was PBMCs. This receptor was identified in a woman aged 55-75 years in good health and CMV-seropositive. The V and J genes are TRBV11-3 and TRBJ2-1; 7 nucleotides agree with TRBD2. CDR3 DNA sequence: TGTGCCAGCAGCTTAGCGCAGGTTAGCGGGTACAATGAGCAGTTCTTC. It encodes CASSLAQVSGYNEQFF.